The 10 T cell receptor beta chains below were found in one sample sequenced in a study of cytotoxic CD8 clonotypes in ibrutinib-treated CLL. The protocol was immunoSEQ multiplex PCR, while the TCRdb copy is restricted to in-frame clones and leaves out a portion. The sample carries more than 200,000 clones, 79% recorded once. The material was PBMCs, obtained after 12 months of ibrutinib treatment. Receptors were obtained from a human donor with chronic lymphocytic leukemia.

The chain uses TRBV10-3 and TRBJ2-1, with D tentatively TRBD1 or TRBD2 (5 bases each). The CDR3 contains 14 residues. The V and J ends lost 3 bases and 8 bases respectively, with 14 bases between them. The germline CDR1 and CDR2 sequences are ENHRY and SYGVKD. The DNA of the CDR3 is TGTGCCATCAGTGATAGGGGAGTAGTCGATGAGCAGTTCTTC. Amino acids: CAISDRGVVDEQFF.

V usage is TRBV9 and J usage is TRBJ2-2; D might be TRBD1 or TRBD2, each matching 5 bases. The CDR3 is 18 amino acids. Germline loops: CDR1 SGDLS, CDR2 YYNGEE. The V end lost 6 bases, the J end lost 7 bases, and 28 bases lay between the germline ends. CDR3 amino acids: CASTLQEGLPHLFGELFF. CDR3 in DNA: TGTGCCAGCACTTTACAAGAGGGGCTACCCCATCTATTCGGGGAGCTGTTTTTT.

The chain links TRBV11-2 to TRBJ2-2; no firm D call. Germline lookup yields CDR1 SGHAT and CDR2 FQNNGV. The CDR3 is 14 amino acids. Trimming left V 3 bases short and J 4 bases short, with 9 bases between. CDR3 DNA sequence: TGTGCCAGCAGCTTCTTCGGTGCCACCGGGGAGCTGTTTTTT. Residues: CASSFFGATGELFF. The full variable domain, completed using reference TRBV11-2 and TRBJ2-2, is EAGVAQSPRYKIIEKRQSVAFWCNPISGHATLYWYQQILGQGPKLLIQFQNNGVVDDSQLPKDRFSAERLKGVDSTLKIQPAKLEDSAVYLCASSFFGATGELFFGEGSRLTVL.

The chain links TRBV5-6 to TRBJ1-4; possible D gene TRBD1, 5 bases. Germline assignment: CDR1 SGHDT and CDR2 YYEEEE. This CDR3 spans 16 amino acids. The V end lost 0 bases, the J end lost 6 bases, and 15 bases lay between the germline ends. DNA for the CDR3: TGTGCCAGCAGCTTGGCTTCTTGGGGGGGAGATGAAAAACTGTTTTTT. Translating gives CASSLASWGGDEKLFF.

Only one count was recorded for this clone. The V call is TRBV6-5, the J call TRBJ2-3; D is unresolved. V lost 1 base, J lost 1 base, and 6 bases lay in between. CDR3 length equals 14 residues. Germline loops: CDR1 MNHEY, CDR2 SVGAGI. This CDR3 reads CASSYWAGTDTQYF. The CDR3 DNA follows: TGTGCCAGCAGTTACTGGGCAGGCACAGATACGCAGTATTTT.

The chain couples TRBV11-3 to TRBJ1-5; D remains unclear. V was trimmed by 11 bases and J by 0 bases, leaving 5 bases between them. From germline, CDR1 is SGHNT and CDR2 YENEEA. The CDR3 loop spans 11 amino acids. This chain's CDR3 is CAGHSNQPQHF. The CDR3 DNA is TGTGCCGGCCATAGCAATCAGCCCCAGCATTTT.

This rearrangement joins TRBV6-5 to TRBJ2-1; TRBD2 is a possible D gene (6 bases). Germline CDR1 MNHEY, CDR2 SVGAGI. CDR3 size: 11 residues. Trimming shortened V by 6 bases and J by 12 bases, and 12 bases separated the two germline ends. CDR3 DNA: TGTGCCAGCAGCTCCCAGGGAGGGCAGTTCTTC. Encoded protein: CASSSQGGQFF.

This clone was observed a handful of times. In DNA form, the CDR3 reads TGTGCCTGGAGTTCGACTAGCCTAAAGCAGTTCTTC. Its protein is CAWSSTSLKQFF. This chain uses TRBV30 with TRBJ2-1, with 7 bases lining up with TRBD2. The V gene end was trimmed by 2 bases and the J gene end by 11 bases; junction bases not matched to a gene: 6. This CDR3 has 12 residues. Germline values: CDR1 GTSNPN, CDR2 SVGIG (reference sequence).

This rearrangement joins TRBV11-2 to TRBJ1-1; D gene unclear. This CDR3 is built from 14 residues. V lost 2 bases, J lost 2 bases, and 9 bases lay in between. The germline CDR1 and CDR2 sequences are SGHAT and FQNNGV. The CDR3 DNA sequence: TGTGCCAGCAGCTTAAACCCGGGCAACACTGAAGCTTTCTTT. Protein product: CASSLNPGNTEAFF.

V usage is TRBV4-1 and J usage is TRBJ2-3; 8 bases map to TRBD1. Trimming at V came to 0 bases and at J to 6 bases, leaving 11 bases not matched to a gene. CDR1 is MGHRA, CDR2 YSYEKL, per germline. The CDR3 has 17 amino acids. The CDR3 loop reads CASSQDLAGGLLDTQYF. The CDR3 nucleotides read TGCGCCAGCAGCCAAGATTTGGCAGGGGGCTTGTTGGATACGCAGTATTTT.